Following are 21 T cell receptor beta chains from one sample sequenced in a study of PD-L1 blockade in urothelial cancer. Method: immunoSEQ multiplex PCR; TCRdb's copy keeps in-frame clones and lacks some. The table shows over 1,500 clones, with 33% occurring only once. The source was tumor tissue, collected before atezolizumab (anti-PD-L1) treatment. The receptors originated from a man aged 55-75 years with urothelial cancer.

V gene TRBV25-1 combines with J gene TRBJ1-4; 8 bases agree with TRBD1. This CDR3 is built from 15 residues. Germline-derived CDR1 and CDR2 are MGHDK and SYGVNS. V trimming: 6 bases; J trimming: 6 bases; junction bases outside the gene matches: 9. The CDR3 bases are TGTGCCAGCAGGGTAGGGGAGACAGGGGATGAAAAACTGTTTTTT. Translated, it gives CASRVGETGDEKLFF.

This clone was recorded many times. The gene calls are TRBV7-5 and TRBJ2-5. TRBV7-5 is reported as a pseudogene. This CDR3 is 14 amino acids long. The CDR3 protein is CASSLVGNRETQYF. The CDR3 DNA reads TGTGCCAGCAGCTTAGTGGGGAATCGGGAGACCCAGTACTTC.

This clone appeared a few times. The CDR3 sequence: CASSRGEGSYNEQFF. For the CDR3, the DNA is TGTGCCAGCAGCCGAGGGGAGGGTTCCTACAATGAGCAGTTCTTC. The genes are TRBV9 and TRBJ2-1; 7 bases match TRBD2. Germline lookup yields CDR1 SGDLS and CDR2 YYNGEE. With 4 bases clipped from V and 1 base from J, the junction kept 5 bases outside the gene matches. CDR3 length: 15 residues.

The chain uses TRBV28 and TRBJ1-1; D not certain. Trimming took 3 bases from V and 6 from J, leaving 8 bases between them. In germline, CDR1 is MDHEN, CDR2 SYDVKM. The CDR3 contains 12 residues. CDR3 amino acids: CASSLEYAEAFF. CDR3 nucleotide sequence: TGTGCCAGCAGTTTGGAATACGCTGAAGCTTTCTTT.

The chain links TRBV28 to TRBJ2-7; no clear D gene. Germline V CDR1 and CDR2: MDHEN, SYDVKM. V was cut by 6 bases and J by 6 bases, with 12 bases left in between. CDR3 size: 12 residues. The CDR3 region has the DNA TGTGCCAGCAGAGTTTGGTTCGGCGAGCAGTACTTC. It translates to CASRVWFGEQYF.

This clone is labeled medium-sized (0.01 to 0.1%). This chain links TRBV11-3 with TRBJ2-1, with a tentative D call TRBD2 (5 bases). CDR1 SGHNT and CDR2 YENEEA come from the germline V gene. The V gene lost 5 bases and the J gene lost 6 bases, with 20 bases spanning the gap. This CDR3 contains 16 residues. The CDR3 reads CASSRGRAAAGNEQFF. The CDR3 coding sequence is TGTGCCAGCAGCCGTGGGCGAGCGGCCGCCGGCAATGAGCAGTTCTTC.

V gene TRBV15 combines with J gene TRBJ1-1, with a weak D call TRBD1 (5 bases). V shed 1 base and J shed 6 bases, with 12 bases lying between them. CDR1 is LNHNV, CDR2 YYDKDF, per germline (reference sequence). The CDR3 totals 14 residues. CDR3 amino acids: CATSRGGGESEAFF. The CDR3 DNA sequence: TGTGCCACCAGCAGAGGCGGGGGGGAATCTGAAGCTTTCTTT.

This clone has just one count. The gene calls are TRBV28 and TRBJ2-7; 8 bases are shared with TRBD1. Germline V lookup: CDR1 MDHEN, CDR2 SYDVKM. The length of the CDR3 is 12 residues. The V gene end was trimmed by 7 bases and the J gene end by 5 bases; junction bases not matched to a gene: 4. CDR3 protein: CASIGQGHEQYF. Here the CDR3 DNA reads TGTGCCAGCATCGGACAGGGCCACGAGCAGTACTTC.

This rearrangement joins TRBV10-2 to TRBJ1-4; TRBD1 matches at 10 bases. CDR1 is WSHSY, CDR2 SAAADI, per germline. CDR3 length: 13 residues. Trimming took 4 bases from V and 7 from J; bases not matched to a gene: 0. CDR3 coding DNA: TGCGCCAGCAGTGGGACAGGGGGTGAAAAACTGTTTTTT. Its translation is CASSGTGGEKLFF.

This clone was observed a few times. CDR3 in amino acids: CASSESGLAGTDTQYF. In DNA form, the CDR3 reads TGTGCCAGCAGTGAATCGGGGCTAGCGGGCACAGATACGCAGTATTTT. The chain links TRBV9 to TRBJ2-3; 7 bases are a match to TRBD2. J gave up 1 base and V 5 bases, and 10 bases lay outside the gene matches. CDR3 length: 16 residues. The V gene's germline CDR1 is SGDLS and CDR2 YYNGEE.

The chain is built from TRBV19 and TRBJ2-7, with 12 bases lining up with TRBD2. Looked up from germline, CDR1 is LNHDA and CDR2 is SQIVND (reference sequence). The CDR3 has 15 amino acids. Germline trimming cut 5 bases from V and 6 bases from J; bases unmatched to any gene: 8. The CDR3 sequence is CASSPTSGGSGEQYF. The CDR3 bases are TGTGCCAGTAGTCCTACTAGCGGGGGGTCTGGCGAGCAGTACTTC. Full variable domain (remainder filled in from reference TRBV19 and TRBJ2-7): DGGITQSPKYLFRKEGQNVTLSCEQNLNHDAMYWYRQDPGQGLRLIYYSQIVNDFQKGDIAEGYSVSREKKESFPLTVTSAQKNPTAFYLCASSPTSGGSGEQYFGPGTRLTVT.

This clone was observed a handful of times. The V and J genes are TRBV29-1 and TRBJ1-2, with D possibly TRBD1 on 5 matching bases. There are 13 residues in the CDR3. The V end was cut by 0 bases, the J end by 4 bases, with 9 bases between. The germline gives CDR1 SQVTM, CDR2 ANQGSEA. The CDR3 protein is CSVEEMGLYGYTF. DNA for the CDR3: TGCAGCGTTGAAGAAATGGGACTCTATGGCTACACCTTC. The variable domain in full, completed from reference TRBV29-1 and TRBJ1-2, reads SAVISQKPSRDICQRGTSLTIQCQVDSQVTMMFWYRQQPGQSLTLIATANQGSEATYESGFVIDKFPISRPNLTFSTLTVSNMSPEDSSIYLCSVEEMGLYGYTFGSGTRLTVV.

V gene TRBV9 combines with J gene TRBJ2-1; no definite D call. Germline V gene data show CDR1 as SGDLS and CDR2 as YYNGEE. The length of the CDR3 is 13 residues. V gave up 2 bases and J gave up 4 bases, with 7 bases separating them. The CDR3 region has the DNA TGTGCCAGCAGCGTTAACAGTTACAATGAGCAGTTCTTC. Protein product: CASSVNSYNEQFF.

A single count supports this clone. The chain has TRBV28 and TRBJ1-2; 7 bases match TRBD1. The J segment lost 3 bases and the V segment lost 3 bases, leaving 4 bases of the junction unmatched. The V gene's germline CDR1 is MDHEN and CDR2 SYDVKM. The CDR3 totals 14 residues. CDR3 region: CASSFRTGDYGYTF. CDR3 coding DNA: TGTGCCAGCAGTTTTCGGACAGGTGACTATGGCTACACCTTC.

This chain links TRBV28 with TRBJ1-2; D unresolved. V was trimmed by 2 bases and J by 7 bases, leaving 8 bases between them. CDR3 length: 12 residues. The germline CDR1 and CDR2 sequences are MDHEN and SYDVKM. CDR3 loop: CASSLRPGGYTF. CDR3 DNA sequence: TGTGCCAGCAGTTTAAGACCGGGTGGCTACACCTTC.

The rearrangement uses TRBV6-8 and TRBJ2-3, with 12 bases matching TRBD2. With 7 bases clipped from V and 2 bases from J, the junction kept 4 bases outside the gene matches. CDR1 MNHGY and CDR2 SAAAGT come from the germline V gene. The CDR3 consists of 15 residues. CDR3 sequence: CASTSGGAVTDTQYF. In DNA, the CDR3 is TGTGCCAGCACTAGCGGGGGGGCCGTCACAGATACGCAGTATTTT.

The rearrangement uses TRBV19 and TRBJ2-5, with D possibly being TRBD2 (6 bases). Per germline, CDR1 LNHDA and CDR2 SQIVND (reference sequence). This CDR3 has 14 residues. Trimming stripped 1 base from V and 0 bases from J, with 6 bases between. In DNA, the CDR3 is TGTGCCAGTAGTATAGCGGGGGACCAAGAGACCCAGTACTTC. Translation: CASSIAGDQETQYF.

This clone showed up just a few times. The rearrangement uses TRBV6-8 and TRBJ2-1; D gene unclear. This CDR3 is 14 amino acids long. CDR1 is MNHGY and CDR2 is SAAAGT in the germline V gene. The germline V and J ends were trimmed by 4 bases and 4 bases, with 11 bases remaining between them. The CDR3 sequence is CASSFSDLYNEQFF. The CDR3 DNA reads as TGTGCCAGCAGTTTCTCCGACTTATACAATGAGCAGTTCTTC.

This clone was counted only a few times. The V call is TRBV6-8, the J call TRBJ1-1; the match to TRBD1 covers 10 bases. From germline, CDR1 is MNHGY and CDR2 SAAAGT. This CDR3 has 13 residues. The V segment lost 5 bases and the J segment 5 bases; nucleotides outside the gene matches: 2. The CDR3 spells CASSRTGGTEAFF. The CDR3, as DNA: TGTGCCAGCAGTCGGACAGGGGGGACTGAAGCTTTCTTT.

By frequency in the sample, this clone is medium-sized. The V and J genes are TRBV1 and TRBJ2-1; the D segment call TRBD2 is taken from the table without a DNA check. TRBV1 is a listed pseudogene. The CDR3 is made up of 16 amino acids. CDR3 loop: CASPTTGGYSYNEQFF. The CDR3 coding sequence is TGCGCCAGCCCCACCACCGGGGGGTACTCCTACAATGAGCAGTTCTTC.

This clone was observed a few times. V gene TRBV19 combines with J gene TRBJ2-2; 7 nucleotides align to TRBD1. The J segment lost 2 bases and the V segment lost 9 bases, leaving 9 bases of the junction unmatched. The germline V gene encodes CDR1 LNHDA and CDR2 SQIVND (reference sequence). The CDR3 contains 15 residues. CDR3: CASEHYRGNTGELFF. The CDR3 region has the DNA TGTGCCAGCGAACACTACAGGGGAAACACCGGGGAGCTGTTTTTT.